The 19 T cell receptor beta chains presented below share a single source sample, sequenced in a study of cytomegalovirus exposure and HLA in healthy donors (dated by TCRdb to about 2017). The method behind the library was the immunoSEQ multiplex PCR assay. TCRdb took over this immuneACCESS table, retaining in-frame rearrangements with V and J assigned. Such tables are incomplete; in checked studies, under half of the missing clones stem from an unresolved V gene, and the remainder is unexplained. In all, the sample holds a few hundred thousand clones, and approximately 84% of those were seen once. The top ten clones comprise 12% of the sample. Input material: PBMCs. These receptors all stem from a man aged 18 to 30 in good health and CMV-seropositive.

The chain has TRBV30 and TRBJ2-5, with D tentatively TRBD1 (5 bases). Germline CDR1 GTSNPN, CDR2 SVGIG (reference sequence). The CDR3 spans 13 residues. CDR3 in DNA: TGTGCTCTAGGAGCAGTAGGGGAAGAGACCCAGTACTTC. Protein: CALGAVGEETQYF. The entire variable domain, with the rest obtained from reference TRBV30 and TRBJ2-5, is as follows: SQTIHQWPATLVQPVGSPLSLECTVEGTSNPNLYWYRQAAGRGLQLLFYSVGIGQISSEVPQNLSASRPQDRQFILSSKKLLLSDSGFYLCALGAVGEETQYFGPGTRLLVL.

The chain links TRBV2 to TRBJ1-5; D gene ambiguous. V lost 8 bases, J lost 3 bases, and 11 bases lay in between. Germline V lookup: CDR1 SNHLY, CDR2 FYNNEI. This CDR3 comprises 13 residues. CDR3: CASLGPNNQPQHF. The CDR3 DNA reads as TGTGCCAGCCTCGGGCCTAACAATCAGCCCCAGCATTTT.

This clone occurred once. The chain combines TRBV5-1 with TRBJ2-5, with TRBD1 as a possible D gene (6 bases). The CDR3 is 14 amino acids. The V gene lost 4 bases and the J gene lost 1 base, with 11 bases spanning the gap. The germline gives CDR1 SGHRS, CDR2 YFSETQ. CDR3: CASSTGTPQETQYF. The DNA of the CDR3 is TGCGCCAGCAGCACCGGGACACCCCAAGAGACCCAGTACTTC.

V gene TRBV1 combines with J gene TRBJ2-7; the D segment call TRBD1 is taken from the table without a DNA check. TRBV1 is given as a pseudogene. This CDR3 spans 15 amino acids. The CDR3 loop is CTSSPCGRSNYEQYF. In DNA form, the CDR3 reads TGCACCAGCAGCCCATGTGGCCGATCCAACTACGAGCAGTACTTC.

V gene TRBV5-4 combines with J gene TRBJ2-7; D may match TRBD1 or TRBD2 (6 bases each). From germline, CDR1 is SGHNT and CDR2 YYREEE (reference sequence). The CDR3 sequence is 15 residues long. Trimming removed 3 bases at V and 2 bases at J, with 15 bases between. The CDR3 region has the DNA TGTGCCAGCAGCTACGGGGCAAGGGGGGCCTACGAGCAGTACTTC. Amino acids: CASSYGARGAYEQYF. The whole variable domain, filled in from reference TRBV5-4 and TRBJ2-7, reads ETGVTQSPTHLIKTRGQQVTLRCSSQSGHNTVSWYQQALGQGPQFIFQYYREEENGRGNFPPRFSGLQFPNYSSELNVNALELDDSALYLCASSYGARGAYEQYFGPGTRLTVT.

V usage is TRBV4-1 and J usage is TRBJ2-7; 9 bases match TRBD1. Trimming at V came to 2 bases and at J to 6 bases, leaving 8 bases not matched to a gene. CDR1 is MGHRA and CDR2 is YSYEKL in the germline V gene. The CDR3 is 15 residues long. CDR3 sequence reads: CASSQWGQGMGEQYF. The CDR3 nucleotides read TGCGCCAGCAGCCAATGGGGACAGGGCATGGGCGAGCAGTACTTC.

The rearrangement uses TRBV4-3 and TRBJ2-3, with TRBD2 matching over 7 bases. The ends lost 0 bases at V and 1 base at J; junction bases unmatched: 7. The CDR3 has 17 residues. In germline, CDR1 is LGHNA, CDR2 YSLEER. The CDR3 DNA reads as TGCGCCAGCAGCCAAGATGAAGGGAGGGGACGCACAGATACGCAGTATTTT. It specifies CASSQDEGRGRTDTQYF.

The chain carries TRBV27 and TRBJ2-7, with D unresolved. The germline V gene has CDR1 MNHEY and CDR2 SMNVEV (reference sequence). V dropped 5 bases and J dropped 3 bases, with 11 bases sitting between them. The CDR3 has 13 residues. CDR3 in amino acids: CASSLTPFYEQYF. The CDR3 nucleotides read TGTGCCAGCAGTCTGACTCCATTCTACGAGCAGTACTTC.

This clone has just one count. This chain connects TRBV30 to TRBJ2-3; no definite D call. CDR1 and CDR2 (germline): GTSNPN, SVGIG (reference sequence). The ends were cut back, 3 bases at V and 2 bases at J, with 15 bases in the middle. This CDR3 is 15 amino acids long. In DNA form, the CDR3 reads TGTGCCTGGAGGATGGTGGGCCTCAACACAGATACGCAGTATTTT. This encodes CAWRMVGLNTDTQYF.

The V and J genes are TRBV7-5 and TRBJ2-7; the table gives TRBD2 as D, unverified against the DNA. TRBV7-5 is classified as a pseudogene. The CDR3 spans 11 residues. DNA of the CDR3: TGTGTCAGAAGCTCTTCTAGGGAGCAGTACTTC. The encoded protein is CVRSSSREQYF.

This chain uses TRBV30 with TRBJ2-4; D unclear. This CDR3 spans 12 amino acids. From germline, CDR1 is GTSNPN and CDR2 SVGIG (reference sequence). V lost 2 bases and J lost 8, with 10 bases in between. CDR3 nucleotide sequence: TGTGCCTGGAGTTCGTCCGGATACATTCAGTACTTC. Residues: CAWSSSGYIQYF.

The chain is built from TRBV6-1 and TRBJ2-2; D call uncertain. This CDR3 comprises 13 residues. The V end lost 5 bases, the J end lost 6 bases, and 10 bases lay between the germline ends. Germline CDR1 and CDR2: MNHNS and SASEGT. CDR3 sequence reads: CASSPSRSGELFF. CDR3 nucleotide sequence: TGTGCCAGCAGTCCCTCCCGGTCCGGGGAGCTGTTTTTT.

Written as DNA, the CDR3 is TGTGCCAGCAGCCAGTACTACGAGCAGTACTTC. Translated, it gives CASSQYYEQYF. The chain couples TRBV11-2 to TRBJ2-7; D unresolved. Trimming shortened V by 5 bases and J by 3 bases, and 5 bases separated the two germline ends. The CDR3 extends over 11 amino acids. Germline V lookup: CDR1 SGHAT, CDR2 FQNNGV.

The J gene is TRBJ1-1, the V gene TRBV5-1; 7 nucleotides line up with TRBD1. The CDR3 has 15 residues. Germline values: CDR1 SGHRS, CDR2 YFSETQ. Germline trimming cut 4 bases from V and 1 base from J; bases unmatched to any gene: 7. CDR3 in DNA: TGCGCCAGCAGCGGATCGACAGGGACGAACACTGAAGCTTTCTTT. Translated: CASSGSTGTNTEAFF.

This chain joins TRBV6-1 and TRBJ2-7; 8 nucleotides match TRBD2. The CDR3 loop spans 18 amino acids. V lost 2 bases, J lost 2 bases, and 14 bases stayed unmatched. Per the germline V gene, CDR1 is MNHNS and CDR2 is SASEGT. CDR3 protein: CASSERLSGSESPYEQYF. CDR3 DNA sequence: TGTGCCAGCAGTGAAAGACTAAGCGGGAGTGAATCGCCCTACGAGCAGTACTTC.

The chain has TRBV11-2 and TRBJ2-7, with TRBD1 identical over 9 bases. With V trimmed by 2 bases and J by 3 bases, 5 bases remained unmatched. In germline, CDR1 is SGHAT, CDR2 FQNNGV. The CDR3 runs 15 residues. The CDR3 here is CASSLQDRGIYEQYF. DNA of the CDR3: TGTGCCAGCAGCTTACAAGACAGGGGGATCTACGAGCAGTACTTC.

V gene TRBV6-5 combines with J gene TRBJ2-3, with D possibly being TRBD2 (6 bases). Germline V gene sequence: CDR1 MNHEY, CDR2 SVGAGI. The CDR3 has 13 residues. V lost 5 bases and J 7 bases, leaving 13 bases between the germline ends. The CDR3 protein is CASSLSDYHTQYF. The CDR3 DNA reads as TGTGCCAGCAGTCTTTCGGACTACCATACGCAGTATTTT.

V gene TRBV4-1 combines with J gene TRBJ2-5; 7 bases match TRBD2. Germline V gene data show CDR1 as MGHRA and CDR2 as YSYEKL. V shed 1 base and J 2 bases; nucleotides not matched to a gene: 4. The CDR3 loop spans 15 amino acids. CDR3 nucleotide sequence: TGCGCCAGCAGCCAAGGAACTAGCGCACAAGAGACCCAGTACTTC. It specifies CASSQGTSAQETQYF.

The chain uses TRBV5-1 and TRBJ2-3, with D hard to call. This CDR3 contains 14 residues. V was shortened by 0 bases and J by 4 bases, with 9 bases between the two germline ends. Germline V lookup: CDR1 SGHRS, CDR2 YFSETQ. Here the CDR3 reads CASSLVIWADTQYF. The CDR3 bases are TGCGCCAGCAGCTTGGTTATTTGGGCAGATACGCAGTATTTT. Combining the CDR3 with reference TRBV5-1 and TRBJ2-3 gives the whole variable domain KAGVTQTPRYLIKTRGQQVTLSCSPISGHRSVSWYQQTPGQGLQFLFEYFSETQRNKGNFPGRFSGRQFSNSRSEMNVSTLELGDSALYLCASSLVIWADTQYFGPGTRLTVL.